This TCR beta chain appears in the sequencing data of a study of low-dose radiotherapy and immunotherapy resistance in tumors. At the level of the study: Patients' oral aspirin dose was 300 mg daily across four cycles from cycle 1 day 1.

The CDR3 extends over 14 amino acids. Germline values: CDR1 SGHKS, CDR2 YYEKEE (reference sequence). V dropped 4 bases and J dropped 8; count of bases not matched to a gene: 5. Specified time point: before trial treatment. TRAV- and TRBV-specific primers, spanning alpha and beta chains, primed first-strand cDNA. It was with a constant-region primer and a V-primer adapter that TCRs were amplified over approximately 20 PCR cycles. A single record per CDR3 protein comes from TCRdb applying MiXCR to the reads. The data show nearly 95,000 distinct CDR3 sequences, 8% to 10% seen once. This receptor was identified in a male donor with prostate cancer. The chain links TRBV5-5 to TRBJ2-1, with TRBD2 matching 11 bases. The specimen was PBMCs, collected before treatment. CDR3 in amino acids: CASSQGLAVYEQFF. CDR3 coding DNA: TGTGCCAGCAGCCAGGGACTAGCGGTATATGAGCAGTTCTTC.